This T cell receptor beta chain was captured by sequencing in a study of early T cells in non-severe SARS-CoV-2 infection. V dropped 10 bases and J dropped 0 bases, with 13 bases sitting between them. The germline V gene encodes CDR1 MNHEY and CDR2 SVGEGT. The CDR3 loop spans 14 amino acids. Individual cDNA molecules carried attached unique molecular identifiers. One entry per CDR3 protein results from TCRdb running MiXCR on the 5' RACE reads. The repertoire holds some 67,000 distinct CDR3 sequences, with 8% to 10% as singletons. The sample consisted of whole blood, taken at baseline. This TCR came from an adult who was a healthcare worker with PCR-confirmed SARS-CoV-2 infection or an uninfected control (not recorded which). V is TRBV6-2 or TRBV6-3 and J is TRBJ2-1, with D unresolved. Here the CDR3 DNA reads TGTGCCATTACGACTGAGTTCTCCTACAATGAGCAGTTCTTC. It specifies CAITTEFSYNEQFF.